Reported below is one T cell receptor (beta chain). In preparing each TCR library, 3500 ng of total RNA was used. From its re-call of the 5' RACE reads, TCRdb lists each CDR3 protein once, without DNA. This table holds about 440,000 distinct CDR3 sequences. The sample belongs to a study of monozygotic twins with inflammatory bowel disease. In germline, CDR1 is LNHNV, CDR2 YYDKDF (reference sequence). CDR3 length: 13 amino acids. V usage is TRBV15 and J usage is TRBJ2-2. This TCR derives from a human donor with ulcerative colitis or Crohn's disease, or a healthy co-twin of an affected twin (not recorded which). The sample comprised blood. CDR3 loop: CATSIGNTGELFF. Full variable domain (rest looked up from reference TRBV15 and TRBJ2-2): DAMVIQNPRYQVTQFGKPVTLSCSQTLNHNVMYWYQQKSSQAPKLLFHYYDKDFNNEADTPDNFQSRRPNTSFCFLDIRSPGLGDTAMYLCATSIGNTGELFFGEGSRLTVL.